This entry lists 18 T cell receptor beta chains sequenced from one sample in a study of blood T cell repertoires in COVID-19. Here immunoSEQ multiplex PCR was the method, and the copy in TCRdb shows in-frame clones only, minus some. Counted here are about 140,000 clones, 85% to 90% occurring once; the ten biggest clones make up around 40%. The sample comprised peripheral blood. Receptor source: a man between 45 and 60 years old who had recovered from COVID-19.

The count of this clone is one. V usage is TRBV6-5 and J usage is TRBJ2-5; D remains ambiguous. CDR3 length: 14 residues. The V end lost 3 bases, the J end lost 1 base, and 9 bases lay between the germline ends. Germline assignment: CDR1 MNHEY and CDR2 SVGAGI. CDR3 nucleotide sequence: TGTGCCAGCAGTTATAACGGAGTCCAAGAGACCCAGTACTTC. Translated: CASSYNGVQETQYF.

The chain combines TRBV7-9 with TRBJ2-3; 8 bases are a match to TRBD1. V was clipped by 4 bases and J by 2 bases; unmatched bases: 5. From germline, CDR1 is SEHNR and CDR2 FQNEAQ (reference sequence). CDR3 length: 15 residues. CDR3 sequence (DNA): TGTGCCAGCAGCTCGCGGACAGGGAACACAGATACGCAGTATTTT. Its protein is CASSSRTGNTDTQYF.

In DNA form, the CDR3 reads TGTGCCAGCAGCCAAGATGAGATGGTTGGCAATCAGCCCCAGCATTTT. It is translated as CASSQDEMVGNQPQHF. V gene TRBV3-1 (or the pseudogene TRBV3-2) combines with J gene TRBJ1-5; no definite D call. Trimming pared 0 bases from V and 2 bases from J, leaving 11 bases between. Germline lookup yields CDR1 LGHDT and CDR2 YNNKEL (reference sequence). CDR3 length equals 16 residues.

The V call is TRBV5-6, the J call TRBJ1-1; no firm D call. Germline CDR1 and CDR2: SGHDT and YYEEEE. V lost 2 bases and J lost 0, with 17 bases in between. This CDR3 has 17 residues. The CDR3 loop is CASSFPLRRGMNTEAFF. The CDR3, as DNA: TGTGCCAGCAGCTTTCCCCTACGGAGAGGGATGAACACTGAAGCTTTCTTT.

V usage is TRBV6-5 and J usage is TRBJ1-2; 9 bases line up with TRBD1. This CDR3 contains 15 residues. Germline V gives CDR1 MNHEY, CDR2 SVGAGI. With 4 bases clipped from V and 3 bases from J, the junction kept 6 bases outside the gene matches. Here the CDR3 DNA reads TGTGCCAGCAGTTCACAGGGGGCCCCCTACTATGGCTACACCTTC. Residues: CASSSQGAPYYGYTF.

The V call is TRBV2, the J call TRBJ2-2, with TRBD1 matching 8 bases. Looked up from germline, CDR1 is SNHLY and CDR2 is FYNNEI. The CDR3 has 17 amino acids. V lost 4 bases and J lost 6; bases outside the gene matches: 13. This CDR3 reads CASSARQGKVSSGELFF. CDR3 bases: TGTGCCAGCAGTGCAAGACAGGGGAAGGTTTCATCCGGGGAGCTGTTTTTT. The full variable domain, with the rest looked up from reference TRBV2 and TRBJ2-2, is EPEVTQTPSHQVTQMGQEVILRCVPISNHLYFYWYRQILGQKVEFLVSFYNNEISEKSEIFDDQFSVERPDGSNFTLKIRSTKLEDSAMYFCASSARQGKVSSGELFFGEGSRLTVL.

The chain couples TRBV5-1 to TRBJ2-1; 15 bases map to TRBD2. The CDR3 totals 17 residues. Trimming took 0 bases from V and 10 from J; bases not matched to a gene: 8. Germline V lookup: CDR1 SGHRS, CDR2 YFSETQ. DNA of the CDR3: TGCGCCAGCAGCTTGGCTTGGACTAGCGGGGGGGCGAGCGAGCAGTTCTTC. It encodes CASSLAWTSGGASEQFF.

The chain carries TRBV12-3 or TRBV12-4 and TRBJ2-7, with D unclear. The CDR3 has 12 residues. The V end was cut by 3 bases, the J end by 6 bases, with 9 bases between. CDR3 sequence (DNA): TGTGCCAGCAGTTTGGCATATCGCGAGCAGTACTTC. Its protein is CASSLAYREQYF.

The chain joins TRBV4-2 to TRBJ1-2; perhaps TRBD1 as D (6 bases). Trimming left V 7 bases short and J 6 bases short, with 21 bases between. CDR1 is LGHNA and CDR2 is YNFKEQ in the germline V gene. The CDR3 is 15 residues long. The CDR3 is CASTRRGVEGDGYTF. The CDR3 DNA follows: TGTGCCAGCACCCGCCGGGGAGTAGAGGGGGATGGCTACACCTTC.

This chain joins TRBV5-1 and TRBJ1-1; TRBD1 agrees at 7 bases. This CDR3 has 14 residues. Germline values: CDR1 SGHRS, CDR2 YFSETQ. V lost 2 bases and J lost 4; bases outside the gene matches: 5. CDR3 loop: CASSFTGVGTEAFF. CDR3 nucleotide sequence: TGCGCCAGCAGCTTCACAGGGGTGGGCACTGAAGCTTTCTTT.

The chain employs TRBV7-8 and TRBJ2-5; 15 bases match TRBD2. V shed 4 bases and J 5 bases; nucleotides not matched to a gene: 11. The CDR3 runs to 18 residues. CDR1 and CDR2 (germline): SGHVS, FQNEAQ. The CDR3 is CASSSGLAGGPSRETQYF. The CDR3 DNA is TGTGCCAGCAGCTCAGGACTAGCGGGGGGGCCAAGTCGGGAGACCCAGTACTTC.

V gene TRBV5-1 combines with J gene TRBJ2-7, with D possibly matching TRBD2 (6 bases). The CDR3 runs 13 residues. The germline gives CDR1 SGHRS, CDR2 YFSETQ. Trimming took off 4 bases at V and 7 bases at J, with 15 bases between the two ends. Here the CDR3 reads CASSIDGGGEQYF. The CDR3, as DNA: TGCGCCAGCAGCATAGACGGGGGAGGAGAGCAGTACTTC.

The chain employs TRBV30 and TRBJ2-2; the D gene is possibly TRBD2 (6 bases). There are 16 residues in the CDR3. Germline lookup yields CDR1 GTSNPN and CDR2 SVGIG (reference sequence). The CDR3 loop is CAVHSGRGDLAGELFF. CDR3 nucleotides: TGTGCGGTCCATTCCGGGCGGGGCGATCTGGCCGGGGAGCTGTTTTTT.

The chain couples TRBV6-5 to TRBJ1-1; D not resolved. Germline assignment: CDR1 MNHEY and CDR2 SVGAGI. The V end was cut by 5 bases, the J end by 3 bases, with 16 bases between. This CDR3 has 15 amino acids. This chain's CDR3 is CASSLNGIDDTEAFF. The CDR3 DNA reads TGTGCCAGCAGTCTCAACGGGATTGACGACACTGAAGCTTTCTTT.

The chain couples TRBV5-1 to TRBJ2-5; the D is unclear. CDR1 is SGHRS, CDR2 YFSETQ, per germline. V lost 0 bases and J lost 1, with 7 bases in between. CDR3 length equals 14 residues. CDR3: CASSLGGSQETQYF. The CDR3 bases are TGCGCCAGCAGCTTGGGAGGTAGCCAAGAGACCCAGTACTTC.

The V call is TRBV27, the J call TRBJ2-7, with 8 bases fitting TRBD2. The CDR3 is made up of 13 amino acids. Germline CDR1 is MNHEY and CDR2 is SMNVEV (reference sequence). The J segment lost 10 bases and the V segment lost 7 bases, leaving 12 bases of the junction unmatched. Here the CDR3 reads CASTPPGGVKQYF. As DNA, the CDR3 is TGTGCCAGCACCCCCCCGGGGGGGGTGAAACAGTACTTC.

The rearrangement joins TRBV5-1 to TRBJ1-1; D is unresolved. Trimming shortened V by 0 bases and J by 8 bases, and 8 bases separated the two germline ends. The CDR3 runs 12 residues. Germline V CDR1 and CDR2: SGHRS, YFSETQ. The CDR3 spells CASSLGEREAFF. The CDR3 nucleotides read TGCGCCAGCAGCTTGGGCGAGAGGGAAGCTTTCTTT.

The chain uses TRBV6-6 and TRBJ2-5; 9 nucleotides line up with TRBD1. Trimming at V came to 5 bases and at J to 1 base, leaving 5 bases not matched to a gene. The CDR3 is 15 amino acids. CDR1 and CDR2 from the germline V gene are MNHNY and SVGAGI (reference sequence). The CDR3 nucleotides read TGTGCCAGCAGTATCCCGACAGGGGGCCAAGAGACCCAGTACTTC. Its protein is CASSIPTGGQETQYF.